This T cell receptor beta chain was observed in a study of early T cells in non-severe SARS-CoV-2 infection. From the 5' RACE reads, TCRdb called clonotypes with MiXCR, one entry per CDR3 protein. The sample contains approximately 80,000 distinct CDR3 sequences, roughly 10% of which appear only once. The CDR3 contains 15 residues. CDR1 and CDR2 (germline): SGHKS, YYEKEE (reference sequence). With 6 bases removed from V and 9 bases from J, the gap between germline ends came to 22 bases. The clonotype was recovered from an adult who was a healthcare worker with PCR-confirmed SARS-CoV-2 infection or an uninfected control (not recorded which). The gene calls are TRBV5-5 and TRBJ2-4; maybe TRBD1 (5 bases). The material was whole blood, obtained at baseline. In nucleotides, the CDR3 is TGTGCCAGCACTTTGACAGTCGCGCGAAGTGGCATTCAGTACTTC. Protein: CASTLTVARSGIQYF.